This TCR beta chain was captured by sequencing in a study of OX40 agonist ivuxolimab in advanced cancers. Background on the study: There were three patients with partial responses, one having hepatocellular carcinoma and two cutaneous melanoma. The study's findings and limits: Average numbers of expanded clones were greater in CD8+ T cells than in CD4+. The 0.1-3.0 mg/kg partial responders had among the lowest clonal expansion.

A word on this clone: Its matching antigen is unknown.

The germline V gene has CDR1 MNHEY and CDR2 SMNVEV (reference sequence). This CDR3 spans 13 amino acids. V lost 7 bases and J 5 bases, leaving 11 bases between the germline ends. Assay: immunoSEQ multiplex PCR; the TCRdb copy retains only in-frame clones and omits some. The table lists roughly 53,000 clones, over 90% of them singletons. Here the sequenced sample was CD4+ or CD8+ T cells sorted from blood, taken in a trial of the OX40 agonist ivuxolimab. The chain carries TRBV27 and TRBJ2-2, with D perhaps being TRBD1 or TRBD2 (6 bases each). This receptor was obtained from an adult with an advanced solid tumor such as melanoma, head and neck, liver or kidney cancer. The CDR3 sequence: CASTLGGTGELFF. CDR3 bases: TGTGCCAGCACCCTAGGGGGGACCGGGGAGCTGTTTTTT.